These 10 T cell receptor beta chains were all obtained from the same sample, sequenced in a study of blood T cell repertoires in COVID-19. Here immunoSEQ multiplex PCR was the method, and the copy in TCRdb shows in-frame clones only, minus some. The sample has 280,000 or so clones, around 85% seen once. Sequencing was done on a sample of PBMCs or T cells enriched from blood (not recorded which). The receptors come from a woman between 40 and 50 years old who had recovered from COVID-19.

This chain links TRBV3-1 (or the pseudogene TRBV3-2) with TRBJ1-4; 10 bases line up with TRBD1. Germline V lookup: CDR1 LGHDT, CDR2 YNNKEL (reference sequence). CDR3 length: 15 amino acids. Trimming removed 2 bases from V and 6 bases from J; junction bases left unmatched: 3. In DNA form, the CDR3 reads TGTGCCAGCAGCCAATCGGACAGGGGGGATGAAAAACTGTTTTTT. Its translation: CASSQSDRGDEKLFF.

This clone was seen a few times. The chain couples TRBV28 to TRBJ1-3; TRBD1 is a possible D gene (6 bases). Trimming left V 6 bases short and J 0 bases short, with 12 bases between. CDR1 MDHEN and CDR2 SYDVKM come from the germline V gene. This CDR3 contains 15 residues. CDR3 sequence (DNA): TGTGCCAGCAGCCACAGGGTCTCCTCTGGAAACACCATATATTTT. Its protein product is CASSHRVSSGNTIYF.

The genes are TRBV6-2 or TRBV6-3 and TRBJ2-2; 8 bases agree with TRBD2. After removal of 2 bases from V and 4 bases from J, the junction contained 12 bases not matched to a gene. Germline V gene lookup returns CDR1 MNHEY and CDR2 SVGEGT. The CDR3 is made up of 18 amino acids. The CDR3 bases are TGTGCCAGCAGTTACCCTTGGAGAGCGGGGGTGGGCACCGGGGAGCTGTTTTTT. As protein: CASSYPWRAGVGTGELFF.

This chain uses TRBV7-8 with TRBJ1-2; D may be TRBD1 (5 bases). The CDR3 spans 13 residues. In germline, CDR1 is SGHVS, CDR2 FQNEAQ. V was shortened by 5 bases and J by 7 bases, with 14 bases between the two germline ends. The CDR3 loop reads CASSPFGGSGYTF. CDR3 nucleotide sequence: TGTGCCAGCAGCCCCTTTGGGGGGAGTGGCTACACCTTC.

With respect to this clone: The sample contains more than one DNA sequence encoding this CDR3. This chain connects TRBV5-1 to TRBJ1-1; no reliable D call. V lost 0 bases, J lost 0 bases, and 6 bases lay in between. Looked up from germline, CDR1 is SGHRS and CDR2 is YFSETQ. The CDR3 spans 14 residues. For the CDR3, the DNA is TGCGCCAGCAGCTTGGACAGTTTGAACACTGAAGCTTTCTTT. This sequence encodes CASSLDSLNTEAFF. Drawing the rest from reference TRBV5-1 and TRBJ1-1, the complete variable domain is KAGVTQTPRYLIKTRGQQVTLSCSPISGHRSVSWYQQTPGQGLQFLFEYFSETQRNKGNFPGRFSGRQFSNSRSEMNVSTLELGDSALYLCASSLDSLNTEAFFGQGTRLTVV.

This clone was observed a single time. The chain has TRBV28 and TRBJ2-7; 12 nucleotides align to TRBD2. CDR3 length: 15 amino acids. V was pared by 5 bases and J by 3 bases, with 5 bases of the junction left unmatched. The germline gives CDR1 MDHEN, CDR2 SYDVKM. In DNA, the CDR3 is TGTGCCAGCAGTCTTCAGGGACTAGCGGGCTACGAGCAGTACTTC. Its translation is CASSLQGLAGYEQYF.

The chain uses TRBV7-3 and TRBJ2-3; D might be TRBD2 (7 bases). This CDR3 comprises 13 residues. V shed 4 bases and J shed 4 bases, with 9 bases lying between them. Germline CDR1 and CDR2: SGHTA and FQGTGA. CDR3 sequence reads: CASSSGGPDTQYF. For the CDR3, the DNA is TGTGCCAGCAGCTCGGGGGGCCCAGATACGCAGTATTTT.

The chain has TRBV3-1 (or the pseudogene TRBV3-2) and TRBJ2-7; D not resolved. CDR3 length equals 12 residues. Trimming removed 1 base at V and 9 bases at J, with 10 bases between. The germline V gene encodes CDR1 LGHDT and CDR2 YNNKEL (reference sequence). The CDR3 reads CASSQGATRQYF. The CDR3 region has the DNA TGTGCCAGCAGCCAAGGGGCAACTCGGCAGTACTTC.

A few counts support this clone. This sample includes further DNA sequences coding for the same CDR3. This chain links TRBV7-2 with TRBJ2-2; weak D call: TRBD1 (5 bases). The germline V and J ends were trimmed by 4 bases and 5 bases, with 14 bases remaining between them. The germline V gene encodes CDR1 SGHTA and CDR2 FQGNSA. The CDR3 has 15 residues. CDR3 sequence reads: CASSSRAGQTGELFF. The CDR3 region has the DNA TGTGCCAGCAGCTCCCGGGCAGGGCAAACCGGGGAGCTGTTTTTT.

This chain joins TRBV6-2 or TRBV6-3 and TRBJ1-1, with 7 bases identical to TRBD1. This CDR3 contains 15 residues. Per the germline V gene, CDR1 is MNHEY and CDR2 is SVGEGT. Unmatched junction bases numbered 9, after V lost 4 bases and J lost 4 bases. CDR3 DNA: TGTGCCAGCAGTTTTTCCCGGGACAGAGCCACTGAAGCTTTCTTT. Amino acid sequence: CASSFSRDRATEAFF.